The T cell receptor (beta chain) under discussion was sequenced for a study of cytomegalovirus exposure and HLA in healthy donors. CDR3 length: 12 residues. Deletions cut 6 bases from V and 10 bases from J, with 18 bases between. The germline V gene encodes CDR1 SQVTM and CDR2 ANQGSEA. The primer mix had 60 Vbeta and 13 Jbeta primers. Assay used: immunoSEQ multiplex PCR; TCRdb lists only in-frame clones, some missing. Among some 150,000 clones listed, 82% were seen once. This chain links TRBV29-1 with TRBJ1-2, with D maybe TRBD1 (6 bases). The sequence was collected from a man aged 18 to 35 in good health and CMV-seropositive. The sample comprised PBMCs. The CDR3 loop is CSVTAFGGVYTF. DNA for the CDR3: TGCAGCGTGACCGCATTTGGGGGCGTCTACACCTTC.